This T cell receptor beta chain was sequenced in a study of blood T cell repertoires in COVID-19. Background on the study: Samples of COVID-19 (acute and convalescent) were obtained from the United States, Italy and Spain.

Of note for this clone: Other nucleotide sequences in the sample specify the same CDR3.

Data came from immunoSEQ multiplex PCR; TCRdb stores just in-frame clones and leaves some out. The data show hundreds of thousands of clones, about nine tenths seen once. V trimming: 6 bases; J trimming: 3 bases; junction bases outside the gene matches: 4. Germline CDR1 and CDR2: KGHSH and LQKENI. The CDR3 totals 14 residues. This chain uses TRBV18 with TRBJ1-2, with 10 bases matching TRBD1. Sequenced input: peripheral blood. This receptor was taken from a woman aged 50 to 65 with COVID-19, enrolled during active disease. The CDR3 DNA reads TGTGCCAGCTCCAGCGGGACAGGGGACTATGGCTACACCTTC. Translation: CASSSGTGDYGYTF.